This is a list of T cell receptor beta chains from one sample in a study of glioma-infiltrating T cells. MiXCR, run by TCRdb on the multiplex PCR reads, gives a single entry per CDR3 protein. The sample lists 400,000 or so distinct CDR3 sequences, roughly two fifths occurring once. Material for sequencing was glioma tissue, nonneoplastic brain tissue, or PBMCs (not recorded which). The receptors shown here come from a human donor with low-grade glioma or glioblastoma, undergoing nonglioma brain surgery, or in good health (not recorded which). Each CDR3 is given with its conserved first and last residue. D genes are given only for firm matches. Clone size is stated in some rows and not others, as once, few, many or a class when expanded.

cdr3_aa: CVSSSTGTGGYEQYF
cdr3_nt: TGTGTCAGCAGCTCAACCGGGACAGGGGGCTACGAGCAGTACTTC
d_call: TRBD1
j_call: TRBJ2-7
v_call: TRBV5-4
clone_size: once

cdr3_aa: CASSVGRTGTTDQPQHF
cdr3_nt: TGTGCCAGCAGTGTCGGCCGCACAGGGACAACCGATCAGCCCCAGCATTTT
d_call: NA
j_call: TRBJ1-5
v_call: TRBV2
clone_size: NA

cdr3_aa: CSARGTGTDNFYEQYF
cdr3_nt: TGCAGTGCTAGAGGAACAGGGACAGACAATTTCTACGAGCAGTACTTC
d_call: TRBD1
j_call: TRBJ2-7
v_call: TRBV20-1
clone_size: many

cdr3_aa: CASSYSLPGSVF
cdr3_nt: TGTGCCAGCAGTTACTCGCTGCCGGGTTCCGTCTTC
d_call: NA
j_call: TRBJ1-2
v_call: TRBV6-6
clone_size: medium-sized

cdr3_aa: CAFGRQGEGGYTF
cdr3_nt: TGTGCCTTTGGGAGACAGGGCGAGGGTGGCTACACCTTC
d_call: TRBD1
j_call: TRBJ1-2
v_call: TRBV28
clone_size: NA

cdr3_aa: CSARERGGSRYGYTF
cdr3_nt: TGCAGTGCTAGAGAACGTGGCGGGTCGAGATATGGCTACACCTTC
d_call: NA
j_call: TRBJ1-2
v_call: TRBV20-1
clone_size: many

cdr3_aa: CASSHTGTSGANVLTF
cdr3_nt: TGCGCCAGCAGCCACACCGGGACCTCTGGGGCCAACGTCCTGACTTTC
d_call: NA
j_call: TRBJ2-6
v_call: TRBV4-1
clone_size: few

cdr3_aa: CASSQGGRGRSGANVLTF
cdr3_nt: TGCGCCAGCAGCCAAGGCGGCAGGGGGAGGTCTGGGGCCAACGTCCTGACTTTC
d_call: NA
j_call: TRBJ2-6
v_call: TRBV4-1
clone_size: NA

cdr3_aa: CASSYSIGLGEQYF
cdr3_nt: TGTGCCAGCAGTTACTCTATCGGCCTTGGGGAGCAGTACTTC
d_call: NA
j_call: TRBJ2-7
v_call: TRBV6-5
clone_size: many

cdr3_aa: CSARDRTGDSPLHF
cdr3_nt: TGCAGTGCTAGGGATCGGACAGGGGATTCACCCCTCCACTTT
d_call: TRBD1
j_call: TRBJ1-6
v_call: TRBV20-1
clone_size: NA

cdr3_aa: CASSEEVGGYNEQYF
cdr3_nt: TGTGCCAGCAGTGAAGAAGTGGGAGGGTACAATGAGCAGTACTTC
d_call: TRBD2
j_call: TRBJ2-7
v_call: TRBV6-1
clone_size: NA

cdr3_aa: CASRGSGNSPLHF
cdr3_nt: TGTGCCAGCAGGGGATCGGGTAATTCACCCCTCCACTTT
d_call: NA
j_call: TRBJ1-6
v_call: TRBV2
clone_size: NA

cdr3_aa: CASSLSPGQNTEAFF
cdr3_nt: TGTGCCAGCAGTTTATCCCCAGGACAGAACACTGAAGCTTTCTTT
d_call: NA
j_call: TRBJ1-1
v_call: TRBV27
clone_size: few

cdr3_aa: CSAIRDSTYEQYF
cdr3_nt: TGCAGTGCTATTCGGGACTCTACCTACGAGCAGTACTTC
d_call: NA
j_call: TRBJ2-7
v_call: TRBV20-1
clone_size: few

cdr3_aa: CASSVSGFSYEQYF
cdr3_nt: TGTGCCAGCAGTGTTAGCGGGTTCTCCTACGAGCAGTACTTC
d_call: TRBD2
j_call: TRBJ2-7
v_call: TRBV6-1
clone_size: few

cdr3_aa: CASSIVQAGEVYEQFF
cdr3_nt: TGTGCCAGTAGTATAGTACAAGCGGGAGAAGTCTATGAGCAGTTCTTC
d_call: TRBD2
j_call: TRBJ2-1
v_call: TRBV19
clone_size: once

cdr3_aa: CASSSSIGTGSTYGYGYTF
cdr3_nt: TGTGCCAGCAGTTCCTCAATCGGGACAGGGTCAACCTATGGCTATGGCTACACCTTC
d_call: TRBD1
j_call: TRBJ1-2
v_call: TRBV28
clone_size: many

cdr3_aa: CASSGTSGSVGPQETQYF
cdr3_nt: TGTGCCAGCAGCGGGACTAGCGGGAGTGTCGGCCCCCAAGAGACCCAGTACTTC
d_call: TRBD2
j_call: TRBJ2-5
v_call: TRBV11-2
clone_size: NA

cdr3_aa: CASSQDGPDSGGYTF
cdr3_nt: TGTGCCAGCAGCCAAGATGGCCCGGACTCGGGAGGCTACACCTTC
d_call: NA
j_call: TRBJ1-2
v_call: TRBV4-2
clone_size: few

cdr3_aa: CASSYSPGQLYGYTF
cdr3_nt: TGTGCCAGCAGTTATTCACCGGGACAGCTCTATGGCTACACCTTC
d_call: TRBD1
j_call: TRBJ1-2
v_call: TRBV27
clone_size: many

cdr3_aa: CATSRDLAGSMNGYTF
cdr3_nt: TGTGCCACCAGCAGAGATCTGGCAGGGAGTATGAATGGCTACACCTTC
d_call: NA
j_call: TRBJ1-2
v_call: TRBV15
clone_size: many

cdr3_aa: CASSFLPPGPHQGAKNIQYF
cdr3_nt: TGTGCCAGCAGTTTCCTACCCCCCGGGCCCCACCAAGGGGCCAAAAACATTCAGTACTTC
d_call: NA
j_call: TRBJ2-4
v_call: TRBV28
clone_size: NA

cdr3_aa: CASSSGGNEQFF
cdr3_nt: TGCGCCAGCAGCTCCGGGGGGAATGAGCAGTTCTTC
d_call: TRBD2
j_call: TRBJ2-1
v_call: TRBV5-1
clone_size: NA

cdr3_aa: CASTKTGTRTEAFF
cdr3_nt: TGTGCCAGCACCAAAACAGGGACGCGAACTGAAGCTTTCTTT
d_call: NA
j_call: TRBJ1-1
v_call: TRBV2
clone_size: NA

cdr3_aa: CASSLLSSGREGEQYF
cdr3_nt: TGTGCCAGCAGTTTATTATCTAGCGGGAGGGAGGGCGAGCAGTACTTC
d_call: TRBD2
j_call: TRBJ2-7
v_call: TRBV27
clone_size: many

cdr3_aa: CAISRVGRHEQYF
cdr3_nt: TGTGCCATCTCCAGGGTCGGGAGGCACGAGCAGTACTTC
d_call: TRBD2
j_call: TRBJ2-7
v_call: TRBV15
clone_size: few

cdr3_aa: CASSQTTGGESEAFF
cdr3_nt: TGCGCCAGCAGCCAAACCACAGGGGGGGAATCTGAAGCTTTCTTT
d_call: TRBD1
j_call: TRBJ1-1
v_call: TRBV4-1
clone_size: NA

cdr3_aa: CASSPGLAGGQETQYF
cdr3_nt: TGTGCCAGCAGCCCGGGACTAGCGGGAGGGCAAGAGACCCAGTACTTC
d_call: TRBD2
j_call: TRBJ2-5
v_call: TRBV5-4
clone_size: NA

cdr3_aa: CASSLMGGGANVLTF
cdr3_nt: TGTGCCAGCAGCCTCATGGGAGGGGGGGCCAACGTCCTGACTTTC
d_call: TRBD2
j_call: TRBJ2-6
v_call: TRBV7-3
clone_size: many

cdr3_aa: CASSEPKGFGNTEAFF
cdr3_nt: TGTGCCAGCAGTGAACCTAAGGGGTTTGGGAACACTGAAGCTTTCTTT
d_call: NA
j_call: TRBJ1-1
v_call: TRBV25-1
clone_size: many

cdr3_aa: CASTRAAMNTEAFF
cdr3_nt: TGTGCCAGCACCAGGGCCGCCATGAACACTGAAGCTTTCTTT
d_call: NA
j_call: TRBJ1-1
v_call: TRBV28
clone_size: once

cdr3_aa: CASSLQGGRNNEQFF
cdr3_nt: TGTGCCAGCAGTCTGCAGGGGGGTAGGAACAATGAGCAGTTCTTC
d_call: NA
j_call: TRBJ2-1
v_call: TRBV6-4
clone_size: once

cdr3_aa: CASSPLAGARTDTQYF
cdr3_nt: TGTGCCAGCTCACCACTAGCGGGAGCTAGGACAGATACGCAGTATTTT
d_call: TRBD2
j_call: TRBJ2-3
v_call: TRBV18
clone_size: NA

cdr3_aa: CASSIDPGTAYGYTF
cdr3_nt: TGTGCCAGTAGTATAGATCCCGGGACAGCGTATGGCTACACCTTC
d_call: TRBD1
j_call: TRBJ1-2
v_call: TRBV19
clone_size: NA

cdr3_aa: CASSFLAGGGEQFF
cdr3_nt: TGTGCCAGCAGTTTCTTAGCGGGCGGGGGTGAGCAGTTCTTC
d_call: TRBD2
j_call: TRBJ2-1
v_call: TRBV27
clone_size: many

cdr3_aa: CASSTYAGQALYEQYF
cdr3_nt: TGTGCCAGCAGTACCTACGCGGGACAGGCCCTATACGAGCAGTACTTC
d_call: TRBD1
j_call: TRBJ2-7
v_call: TRBV28
clone_size: NA

cdr3_aa: CASSLAAGGYNEQFF
cdr3_nt: TGTGCCAGCAGTTTAGCCGCGGGGGGGTACAATGAGCAGTTCTTC
d_call: TRBD2
j_call: TRBJ2-1
v_call: TRBV28
clone_size: few

cdr3_aa: CASSPTGLAGVEQYF
cdr3_nt: TGTGCCAGCAGTCCCACGGGACTAGCGGGAGTCGAGCAGTACTTC
d_call: TRBD2
j_call: TRBJ2-7
v_call: TRBV28
clone_size: many

cdr3_aa: CASSRSGRDLEQYF
cdr3_nt: TGCGCCAGCAGCCGTAGCGGGAGGGACCTCGAGCAGTACTTC
d_call: TRBD2
j_call: TRBJ2-7
v_call: TRBV5-1
clone_size: NA

cdr3_aa: CASSWFSTGVHTEAFF
cdr3_nt: TGTGCCAGCAGTTGGTTTTCGACAGGAGTTCACACTGAAGCTTTCTTT
d_call: NA
j_call: TRBJ1-1
v_call: TRBV28
clone_size: few

cdr3_aa: CASSVGASVTQYF
cdr3_nt: TGTGCCAGCAGTGTGGGGGCCTCCGTGACCCAGTACTTC
d_call: NA
j_call: TRBJ2-5
v_call: TRBV6-2/TRBV6-3
clone_size: many